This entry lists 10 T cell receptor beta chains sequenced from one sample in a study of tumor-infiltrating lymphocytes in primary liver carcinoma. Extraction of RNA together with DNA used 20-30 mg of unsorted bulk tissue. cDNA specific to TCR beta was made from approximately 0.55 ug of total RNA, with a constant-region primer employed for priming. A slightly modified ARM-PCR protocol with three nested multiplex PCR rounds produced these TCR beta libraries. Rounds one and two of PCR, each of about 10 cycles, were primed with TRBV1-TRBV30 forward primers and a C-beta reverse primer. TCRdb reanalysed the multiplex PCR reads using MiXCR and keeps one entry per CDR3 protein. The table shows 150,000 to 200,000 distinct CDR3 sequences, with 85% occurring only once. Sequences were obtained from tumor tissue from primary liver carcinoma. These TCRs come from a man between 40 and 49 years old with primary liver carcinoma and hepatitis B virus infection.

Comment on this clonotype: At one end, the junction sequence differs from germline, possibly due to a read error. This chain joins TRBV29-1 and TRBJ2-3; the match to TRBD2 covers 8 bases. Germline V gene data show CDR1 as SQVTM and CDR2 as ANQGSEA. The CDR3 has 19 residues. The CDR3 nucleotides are TGCAGCGTTGTGGGAACACTAGCGGTAGGTGGTAGTATCGCAGATACGCAATATTTT. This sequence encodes CSVVGTLAVGGSIADTQYF.

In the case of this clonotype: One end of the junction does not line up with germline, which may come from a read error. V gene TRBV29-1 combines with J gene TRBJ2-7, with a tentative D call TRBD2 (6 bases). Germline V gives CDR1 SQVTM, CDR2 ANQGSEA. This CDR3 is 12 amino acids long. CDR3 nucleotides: TGCAGCGTTGGGGGGGAGCCCTACGAGCAATACTTC. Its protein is CSVGGEPYEQYF.

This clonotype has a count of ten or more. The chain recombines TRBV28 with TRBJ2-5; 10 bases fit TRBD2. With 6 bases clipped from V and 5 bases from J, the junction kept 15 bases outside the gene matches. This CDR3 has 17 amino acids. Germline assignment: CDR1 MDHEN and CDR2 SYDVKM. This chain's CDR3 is CASSFSSGLAGDETQYF. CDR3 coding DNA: TGTGCCAGCAGCTTCTCCTCGGGGCTAGCGGGAGATGAGACCCAGTACTTC.

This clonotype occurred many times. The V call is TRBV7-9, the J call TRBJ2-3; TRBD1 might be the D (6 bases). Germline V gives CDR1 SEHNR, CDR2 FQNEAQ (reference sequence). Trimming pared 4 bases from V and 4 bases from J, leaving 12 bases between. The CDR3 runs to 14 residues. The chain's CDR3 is CASSSPQGADTQYF. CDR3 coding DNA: TGTGCCAGCAGCTCACCACAGGGTGCAGATACGCAGTATTTT. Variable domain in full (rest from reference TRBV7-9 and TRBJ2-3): DTGVSQNPRHKITKRGQNVTFRCDPISEHNRLYWYRQTLGQGPEFLTYFQNEAQLEKSRLLSDRFSAERPKGSFSTLEIQRTEQGDSAMYLCASSSPQGADTQYFGPGTRLTVL.

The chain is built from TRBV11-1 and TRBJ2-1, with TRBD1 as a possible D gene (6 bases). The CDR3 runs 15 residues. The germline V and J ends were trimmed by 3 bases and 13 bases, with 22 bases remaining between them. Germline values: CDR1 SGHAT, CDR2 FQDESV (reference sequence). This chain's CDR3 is CASSFQGSLDSEQFF. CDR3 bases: TGTGCCAGCAGCTTCCAGGGGTCGCTGGACAGTGAACAGTTCTTC.

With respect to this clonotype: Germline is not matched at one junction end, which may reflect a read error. The CDR3 region is CANSYSLAGGPDPGKLFF. CDR3 sequence (DNA): TGTGCCAACAGTTACAGTCTAGCGGGAGGCCCTGACCCCGGGAAGCTGTTTTTT. This chain connects TRBV6-5 to TRBJ2-2; 11 nucleotides match TRBD2. The length of the CDR3 is 18 residues. Germline assignment: CDR1 MNHEY and CDR2 SVGAGI.

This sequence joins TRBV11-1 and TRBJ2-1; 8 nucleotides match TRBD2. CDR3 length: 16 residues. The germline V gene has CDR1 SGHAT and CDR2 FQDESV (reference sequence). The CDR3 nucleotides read TGTGTCATCAGCCCCCGGGGACTAGAGGGAGTCGGGGAGCAGTTCTTC. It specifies CVISPRGLEGVGEQFF.

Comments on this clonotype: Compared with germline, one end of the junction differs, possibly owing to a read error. The CDR3 region has the DNA TGCAGCGTTGTACTAGCGGGAGGCCGCTTCAGCAAAGAGACCAAGTACTTC. It translates to CSVVLAGGRFSKETKYF. V gene TRBV29-1 combines with J gene TRBJ2-5; 12 bases align to TRBD2. The CDR3 runs 17 residues. Looked up from germline, CDR1 is SQVTM and CDR2 is ANQGSEA.

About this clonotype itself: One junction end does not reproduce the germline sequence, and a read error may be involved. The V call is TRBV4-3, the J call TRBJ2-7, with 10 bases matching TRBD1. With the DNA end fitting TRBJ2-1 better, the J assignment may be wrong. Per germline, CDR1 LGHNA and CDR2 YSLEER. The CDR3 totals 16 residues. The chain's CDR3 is CTSSHSGTGESYEQFF. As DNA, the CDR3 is TGCACCAGCAGCCATTCCGGGACAGGGGAGTCCTACGAGCAGTTCTTC.

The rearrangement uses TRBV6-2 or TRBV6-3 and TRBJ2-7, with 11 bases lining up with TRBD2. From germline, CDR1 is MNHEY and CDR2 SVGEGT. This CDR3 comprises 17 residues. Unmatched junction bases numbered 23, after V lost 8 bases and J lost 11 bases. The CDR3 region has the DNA TGTGCCAGCTGTAGCGGGAGGGAAGGAGATCTCTCCTACCAGGAGTACTTC. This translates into CASCSGREGDLSYQEYF.